The 22 T cell receptor beta chains below were found in one sample sequenced in a study of T cell responses to AZD1222 COVID-19 vaccine. The repertoire was sequenced with immunoSEQ multiplex PCR; TCRdb's copy has only in-frame clones and lacks some. The repertoire has 130,000 or so clones, about 88% of them found once; the top ten carry over 2.5%. The input for sequencing was peripheral blood, taken 28 days after the second AZD1222 dose. All receptors derive from an adult who received the AZD1222 COVID-19 vaccine.

The rearrangement uses TRBV2 and TRBJ1-1; 8 bases are shared with TRBD1. Germline CDR1 is SNHLY and CDR2 is FYNNEI. After removal of 5 bases from V and 0 bases from J, the junction contained 2 bases not matched to a gene. This CDR3 has 14 amino acids. CDR3 nucleotides: TGTGCCAGCAGTAAACAGGGGGTGAACACTGAAGCTTTCTTT. It translates to CASSKQGVNTEAFF.

The CDR3, as DNA: TGCGCCAGCAGCCCCGGGGACAGGGTAACTGAAGCTTTCTTT. Residues: CASSPGDRVTEAFF. The chain joins TRBV5-1 to TRBJ1-1; 9 nucleotides align to TRBD1. The V gene's germline CDR1 is SGHRS and CDR2 YFSETQ. The CDR3 consists of 14 residues. With V trimmed by 4 bases and J by 5 bases, 6 bases remained unmatched.

V and J are TRBV2 and TRBJ2-1, with D possibly matching TRBD1 (6 bases). Trimming left V 7 bases short and J 9 bases short, with 16 bases between. Germline V gives CDR1 SNHLY, CDR2 FYNNEI. This CDR3 has 13 amino acids. This CDR3 reads CASTPQGGIEQFF. CDR3 sequence (DNA): TGTGCCAGCACACCACAAGGGGGTATTGAGCAGTTCTTC.

The chain is built from TRBV5-6 and TRBJ1-6; D gene unclear. V lost 0 bases and J lost 7, with 14 bases in between. CDR3 length: 16 amino acids. Germline V gives CDR1 SGHDT, CDR2 YYEEEE. CDR3 coding DNA: TGTGCCAGCAGCTTGGGGACCAGTGGCTACAATTCACCCCTCCACTTT. Residues: CASSLGTSGYNSPLHF.

The chain has TRBV5-6 and TRBJ2-2; D gene unclear. The CDR3 has 14 residues. The V end was cut by 1 base, the J end by 2 bases, with 6 bases between. Germline assignment: CDR1 SGHDT and CDR2 YYEEEE. CDR3 amino acids: CASSLFGNTGELFF. The CDR3, as DNA: TGTGCCAGCAGCTTGTTTGGTAACACCGGGGAGCTGTTTTTT.

The rearrangement links TRBV6-6 to TRBJ1-1, with TRBD1 as a possible D gene (5 bases). V was shortened by 0 bases and J by 11 bases, with 19 bases between the two germline ends. From germline, CDR1 is MNHNY and CDR2 SVGAGI (reference sequence). The CDR3 extends over 15 amino acids. CDR3 bases: TGTGCCAGCAGTTACTCGAATGATGGCAGGGCTGCTGCTTTCTTT. Amino acids: CASSYSNDGRAAAFF.

V is TRBV6-5 and J is TRBJ2-1; D possibly matches TRBD1 or TRBD2 (6 bases each). V was cut by 0 bases and J by 6 bases, with 9 bases left in between. The CDR3 has 14 amino acids. Germline V gene data show CDR1 as MNHEY and CDR2 as SVGAGI. In DNA, the CDR3 is TGTGCCAGCAGTTACTCGAGGGGGGTCAATGAGCAGTTCTTC. Translation: CASSYSRGVNEQFF.

The gene calls are TRBV18 and TRBJ2-1; TRBD1 aligns across 9 bases. CDR3 length equals 15 residues. Losses at the gene ends were 6 bases for V and 11 bases for J; bases not matched to a gene: 14. In germline, CDR1 is KGHSH, CDR2 LQKENI. The CDR3 loop is CASSAEQGASTQQFF. The CDR3 coding sequence is TGTGCCAGCTCGGCAGAACAGGGGGCCTCGACCCAGCAGTTCTTC.

V gene TRBV27 combines with J gene TRBJ2-6, with D unresolved. Trimming left V 6 bases short and J 0 bases short, with 15 bases between. The length of the CDR3 is 17 residues. CDR1 is MNHEY and CDR2 is SMNVEV in the germline V gene (reference sequence). CDR3 amino acids: CASRNRGFGSGANVLTF. CDR3 DNA sequence: TGTGCCAGCAGGAACAGAGGTTTTGGCTCTGGGGCCAACGTCCTGACTTTC.

The CDR3 nucleotides read TGTGCCAGCACCAGACATTACACTGAAGCTTTCTTT. It yields the protein CASTRHYTEAFF. The chain recombines TRBV2 with TRBJ1-1, with unresolved D. Between the trimmed V and J ends, which lost 7 bases and 3 bases, there was a span of 9 bases. CDR1 is SNHLY and CDR2 is FYNNEI in the germline V gene. The length of the CDR3 is 12 residues.

The chain couples TRBV18 to TRBJ1-6, with 8 nucleotides matching TRBD1. Germline V gives CDR1 KGHSH, CDR2 LQKENI. This CDR3 has 14 residues. The V gene end was trimmed by 5 bases and the J gene end by 6 bases; junction bases not matched to a gene: 3. CDR3 region: CASSGTGVNSPLHF. The CDR3 DNA is TGTGCCAGCTCAGGGACAGGCGTTAATTCACCCCTCCACTTT. Using reference TRBV18 and TRBJ1-6 for the parts outside the CDR3, the full variable domain is NAGVMQNPRHLVRRRGQEARLRCSPMKGHSHVYWYRQLPEEGLKFMVYLQKENIIDESGMPKERFSAEFPKEGPSILRIQQVVRGDSAAYFCASSGTGVNSPLHFGNGTRLTVT.

The chain recombines TRBV6-5 with TRBJ1-6; 8 positions agree with TRBD1. CDR3 length: 16 amino acids. The V segment lost 0 bases and the J segment 8 bases; nucleotides outside the gene matches: 6. The V gene's germline CDR1 is MNHEY and CDR2 SVGAGI. The CDR3 reads CASSYSQGAPDSPLHF. The CDR3 region has the DNA TGTGCCAGCAGTTACTCCCAGGGGGCGCCGGATTCACCCCTCCACTTT.

V is TRBV2 and J is TRBJ1-1; D unclear. Germline values: CDR1 SNHLY, CDR2 FYNNEI. This CDR3 is 13 amino acids long. Trimming stripped 3 bases from V and 1 base from J, with 6 bases between. The CDR3 loop is CASSESENTEAFF. The CDR3 nucleotides are TGTGCCAGCAGTGAGTCTGAGAACACTGAAGCTTTCTTT.

The chain couples TRBV16 to TRBJ2-3; 9 nucleotides line up with TRBD1. The V gene end was trimmed by 3 bases and the J gene end by 4 bases; junction bases not matched to a gene: 5. Germline CDR1 KGHSY, CDR2 FQNENV. There are 15 residues in the CDR3. The CDR3 here is CASSQDRGMPDTQYF. The CDR3, as DNA: TGTGCCAGCAGCCAGGACAGGGGAATGCCAGATACGCAGTATTTT.

V gene TRBV5-6 combines with J gene TRBJ1-2; TRBD1 agrees at 9 bases. The germline CDR1 and CDR2 sequences are SGHDT and YYEEEE. V dropped 4 bases and J dropped 7; count of bases not matched to a gene: 5. The CDR3 totals 13 residues. For the CDR3, the DNA is TGTGCCAGCAGCCGGGACAGGGTCGGTGGCTACACCTTC. Translation: CASSRDRVGGYTF.

This sequence joins TRBV7-2 and TRBJ2-7, with D unresolved. Trimming stripped 3 bases from V and 4 bases from J, with 10 bases between. The germline V gene encodes CDR1 SGHTA and CDR2 FQGNSA. This CDR3 has 13 amino acids. The CDR3 loop is CASSLYSRYEQYF. Here the CDR3 DNA reads TGTGCCAGCAGCTTGTACAGCCGGTACGAGCAGTACTTC.

V is TRBV30 and J is TRBJ1-2, with 7 bases lining up with TRBD1. Germline-derived CDR1 and CDR2 are GTSNPN and SVGIG (reference sequence). The trim removed 1 base at V and 6 bases at J, leaving 8 bases unmatched. This CDR3 comprises 14 residues. This CDR3 is CAWSATRTGDGYTF. CDR3 nucleotides: TGTGCCTGGAGTGCCACCAGGACAGGAGATGGCTACACCTTC.

This sequence joins TRBV11-2 and TRBJ2-6, with a weak D call TRBD1 (6 bases). This CDR3 region has 19 residues. Germline V lookup: CDR1 SGHAT, CDR2 FQNNGV. Trimming left V 5 bases short and J 0 bases short, with 20 bases between. CDR3 loop: CASSPGPSGELSGANVLTF. DNA for the CDR3: TGTGCCAGCAGCCCGGGCCCCTCAGGGGAGCTCTCTGGGGCCAACGTCCTGACTTTC.

The chain employs TRBV5-4 and TRBJ1-2, with TRBD1 as a possible D gene (6 bases). The CDR3 runs to 13 residues. Germline lookup yields CDR1 SGHNT and CDR2 YYREEE (reference sequence). With 1 base removed from V and 4 bases from J, the gap between germline ends came to 8 bases. CDR3: CASSLSGAYGYTF. The CDR3 nucleotides are TGTGCCAGCAGCTTGTCAGGGGCCTATGGCTACACCTTC.

This clone occurred a few times. This sequence joins TRBV30 and TRBJ1-1; D may be TRBD1 (5 bases). CDR1 is GTSNPN and CDR2 is SVGIG in the germline V gene (reference sequence). The CDR3 extends over 15 amino acids. V lost 2 bases and J 0 bases, leaving 13 bases between the germline ends. CDR3 residues: CAWSLYGGVNTEAFF. CDR3 sequence (DNA): TGTGCCTGGAGTCTATACGGGGGGGTGAACACTGAAGCTTTCTTT. Using reference TRBV30 and TRBJ1-1 for the parts outside the CDR3, the full variable domain is SQTIHQWPATLVQPVGSPLSLECTVEGTSNPNLYWYRQAAGRGLQLLFYSVGIGQISSEVPQNLSASRPQDRQFILSSKKLLLSDSGFYLCAWSLYGGVNTEAFFGQGTRLTVV.

The chain combines TRBV4-1 with TRBJ2-1; D perhaps matches TRBD2 (5 bases). The germline V and J ends were trimmed by 1 base and 5 bases, with 12 bases remaining between them. CDR3 length: 15 residues. Per the germline V gene, CDR1 is MGHRA and CDR2 is YSYEKL. CDR3 sequence (DNA): TGCGCCAGCAGCCAAGTCGGGAACTACCACAATGAGCAGTTCTTC. The encoded protein is CASSQVGNYHNEQFF.

The gene calls are TRBV3-1 (or the pseudogene TRBV3-2) and TRBJ2-5; 7 bases are a match to TRBD1. This CDR3 spans 14 amino acids. V was pared by 4 bases and J by 2 bases, with 4 bases of the junction left unmatched. Germline V gene sequence: CDR1 LGHDT, CDR2 YNNKEL (reference sequence). The CDR3 loop reads CASSPRDRQETQYF. In nucleotides, the CDR3 is TGTGCCAGCAGCCCCCGGGACAGACAAGAGACCCAGTACTTC.